This TCR beta chain was sequenced for a study of cytomegalovirus exposure and HLA in healthy donors. This CDR3 is 15 amino acids long. The germline V gene has CDR1 SQVTM and CDR2 ANQGSEA. The ends lost 5 bases at V and 2 bases at J; junction bases unmatched: 12. 13 Jbeta primers and 60 Vbeta primers were used for the PCR. Authors' data handling: Later, an analysis found 65 million to 85 million unique TCR beta chains, and roughly 10 million of these were shared. The protocol was immunoSEQ multiplex PCR, while the TCRdb copy is restricted to in-frame clones and leaves out a portion. The V and J calls and clone size come from that table; D and trimming were worked out from the DNA. The data contain some 57,000 clones, 65% to 80% of them seen just once; the ten biggest clones take up roughly 5.7%. Among the donors, all were healthy bone marrow donors. In the case of this clone: This same CDR3 is encoded by further DNA sequences in the sample.

The specimen was PBMCs. V and J are TRBV29-1 and TRBJ2-7; 7 nucleotides align to TRBD2. The clonotype comes from a woman aged 25 to 45 in good health and CMV-seronegative. CDR3 DNA: TGCAGCGTTTTTCTGGCGGGGGAAACAGCCTACGAGCAGTACTTC. It translates to CSVFLAGETAYEQYF.